Each of the 15 T cell receptor beta chains below was sequenced from the same sample in a study of blood T cell repertoires in COVID-19. Produced via immunoSEQ multiplex PCR; TCRdb's table is partial and in-frame only. The sample lists approximately 43,000 clones; around 82% were seen once. The specimen sequenced was peripheral blood. The source of these receptors is a man aged 35-49 years with active or convalescent COVID-19.

The chain is built from TRBV6-5 and TRBJ1-2; the match to TRBD1 covers 7 bases. The V gene end was trimmed by 7 bases and the J gene end by 5 bases; junction bases not matched to a gene: 10. This CDR3 has 14 amino acids. Per the germline V gene, CDR1 is MNHEY and CDR2 is SVGAGI. CDR3 DNA sequence: TGTGCCAGCACCGCGGGACAGAGAAGTTATGGCTACACCTTC. Translated, it gives CASTAGQRSYGYTF.

This sequence joins TRBV7-8 and TRBJ2-1; D is perhaps TRBD2 (7 bases). The CDR3 covers 16 residues. The V and J ends lost 5 bases and 5 bases respectively, with 19 bases between them. Germline CDR1 reads SGHVS; CDR2 reads FQNEAQ. The CDR3 DNA follows: TGTGCCAGCAGCCCCCCCCTAGGGGGGGGGAACAATGAGCAGTTCTTC. Translating gives CASSPPLGGGNNEQFF.

V is TRBV9 and J is TRBJ2-2; 7 bases align to TRBD2. This CDR3 has 16 residues. Per germline, CDR1 SGDLS and CDR2 YYNGEE. Unmatched junction bases numbered 8, after V lost 3 bases and J lost 3 bases. The DNA for the CDR3 is TGTGCCAGCAGCGAGCGGAGACTAGCAGACACCGGGGAGCTGTTTTTT. It yields the protein CASSERRLADTGELFF.

This rearrangement joins TRBV7-2 to TRBJ1-2; no definite D call. The CDR3 consists of 14 residues. Germline CDR1 SGHTA, CDR2 FQGNSA. The V gene lost 7 bases and the J gene lost 2 bases, with 14 bases spanning the gap. The CDR3: CASTIRYGNYGYTF. The CDR3 nucleotides read TGTGCCAGCACCATAAGGTACGGGAACTATGGCTACACCTTC.

CDR3 nucleotides: TGTGCCACCAGTGAGTCGGACAGGGCTAGCAATCAGCCCCAGCATTTT. This encodes CATSESDRASNQPQHF. This chain joins TRBV24-1 and TRBJ1-5; 8 bases are a match to TRBD1. Unmatched junction bases numbered 4, after V lost 4 bases and J lost 0 bases. CDR3 length: 16 amino acids. CDR1 and CDR2 (germline): KGHDR, SFDVKD.

The V and J genes are TRBV2 and TRBJ1-2; 7 nucleotides match TRBD1. The CDR3 has 14 amino acids. Germline V gene sequence: CDR1 SNHLY, CDR2 FYNNEI. V dropped 4 bases and J dropped 4; count of bases not matched to a gene: 6. DNA of the CDR3: TGTGCCAGCAGTGGGGCAGGGGGATTCTATGGCTACACCTTC. This translates into CASSGAGGFYGYTF.

The chain couples TRBV6-5 to TRBJ1-4; D gene ambiguous. Germline CDR1 reads MNHEY; CDR2 reads SVGAGI. This CDR3 contains 13 residues. The ends were cut back, 2 bases at V and 5 bases at J, with 6 bases in the middle. The CDR3 spells CASSYDKNEKLFF. The CDR3 DNA is TGTGCCAGCAGTTACGACAAAAATGAAAAACTGTTTTTT.

The J gene is TRBJ1-2, the V gene TRBV5-1; D not resolved. The CDR3 contains 14 residues. V dropped 4 bases and J dropped 0 bases, with 10 bases sitting between them. The germline V gene encodes CDR1 SGHRS and CDR2 YFSETQ. This CDR3 is CASSTRITNYGYTF. CDR3 bases: TGCGCCAGCAGCACGAGGATAACTAACTATGGCTACACCTTC. The whole variable domain, remainder taken from reference TRBV5-1 and TRBJ1-2, is KAGVTQTPRYLIKTRGQQVTLSCSPISGHRSVSWYQQTPGQGLQFLFEYFSETQRNKGNFPGRFSGRQFSNSRSEMNVSTLELGDSALYLCASSTRITNYGYTFGSGTRLTVV.

The CDR3 DNA sequence: TGTGCCAGCAGCCGACGGTCCACCGCGGTGAACACTGAAGCTTTCTTT. Amino acids: CASSRRSTAVNTEAFF. V gene TRBV6-6 combines with J gene TRBJ1-1, with D unclear. Trimming removed 6 bases from V and 0 bases from J, with 17 bases in between. The CDR3 is 16 amino acids. Per the germline V gene, CDR1 is MNHNY and CDR2 is SVGAGI (reference sequence).

V gene TRBV6-5 combines with J gene TRBJ1-2; D remains ambiguous. The CDR3 has 11 residues. V was trimmed by 8 bases and J by 8 bases, leaving 12 bases between them. From germline, CDR1 is MNHEY and CDR2 SVGAGI. The CDR3 nucleotides read TGTGCCAGCCGGAGGGCGGGGGGCTACACCTTC. It specifies CASRRAGGYTF.

The V call is TRBV4-2, the J call TRBJ1-2; D unresolved. The germline gives CDR1 LGHNA, CDR2 YNFKEQ. V was clipped by 0 bases and J by 2 bases, with 10 bases between them. There are 15 residues in the CDR3. The CDR3 protein is CASSQEEGGNYGYTF. The CDR3 DNA sequence: TGTGCCAGCAGCCAAGAAGAGGGTGGCAACTATGGCTACACCTTC.

V and J are TRBV20-1 and TRBJ1-2, with D possibly matching TRBD1 (6 bases). V lost 5 bases to trimming and J lost 8 bases, with 9 bases between them. Germline V gives CDR1 DFQATT, CDR2 SNEGSKA (reference sequence). The CDR3 consists of 10 residues. CDR3 loop: CSAGDIGYTF. DNA for the CDR3: TGCAGTGCTGGGGACATCGGCTACACCTTC.

This chain connects TRBV3-1 (or the pseudogene TRBV3-2) to TRBJ2-5; D remains ambiguous. CDR1 is LGHDT and CDR2 is YNNKEL in the germline V gene (reference sequence). V was pared by 4 bases and J by 6 bases, with 9 bases between. This CDR3 has 12 amino acids. As DNA, the CDR3 is TGTGCCAGCAGCCCTGAAAGCAAGACCCAGTACTTC. It specifies CASSPESKTQYF.

The J gene is TRBJ1-2, the V gene TRBV7-2; 8 nucleotides line up with TRBD1. CDR1 and CDR2 (germline): SGHTA, FQGNSA. There are 15 residues in the CDR3. The junction had 8 bases not matched to a gene; V was cut back by 2 bases and J by 6 bases. Here the CDR3 reads CASSLKIGTGDGYTF. The DNA of the CDR3 is TGTGCCAGCAGCTTAAAAATTGGGACAGGCGATGGCTACACCTTC. Full variable domain (remainder filled in from reference TRBV7-2 and TRBJ1-2): GAGVSQSPSNKVTEKGKDVELRCDPISGHTALYWYRQSLGQGLEFLIYFQGNSAPDKSGLPSDRFSAERTGGSVSTLTIQRTQQEDSAVYLCASSLKIGTGDGYTFGSGTRLTVV.

This clone has a handful of counts. The chain is built from TRBV30 and TRBJ2-7; the D gene is possibly TRBD1 (6 bases). Trimming cost V 3 bases and J 4 bases, with 16 bases left between them. Per the germline V gene, CDR1 is GTSNPN and CDR2 is SVGIG (reference sequence). The CDR3 has 14 amino acids. The CDR3 coding sequence is TGTGCCTGGAGCAGGGGCGTCGCTATGTACGAGCAGTACTTC. Protein: CAWSRGVAMYEQYF. The variable domain in full, completed from reference TRBV30 and TRBJ2-7, reads SQTIHQWPATLVQPVGSPLSLECTVEGTSNPNLYWYRQAAGRGLQLLFYSVGIGQISSEVPQNLSASRPQDRQFILSSKKLLLSDSGFYLCAWSRGVAMYEQYFGPGTRLTVT.